This T cell receptor (beta chain) was sequenced for a study of technical replicates of blood from several donors. Sequencing was performed with immunoSEQ multiplex PCR; in TCRdb, only in-frame clones are kept and a portion is missing. Among 65,000 to 85,000 clones listed, about 93% were seen once. This CDR3 has 15 residues. After removal of 0 bases from V and 9 bases from J, the junction contained 10 bases not matched to a gene. Looked up from germline, CDR1 is MNHEY and CDR2 is SVGAGI. The V gene is TRBV6-5, the J gene TRBJ2-7, with TRBD2 matching over 8 bases. Input material: T cells isolated from PBMCs. The clonotype was recovered from a human donor in good health. Written as DNA, the CDR3 is TGTGCCAGCAGTTACTCGGGACTAGGCCACTTTGCGCAGTACTTC. Protein: CASSYSGLGHFAQYF.